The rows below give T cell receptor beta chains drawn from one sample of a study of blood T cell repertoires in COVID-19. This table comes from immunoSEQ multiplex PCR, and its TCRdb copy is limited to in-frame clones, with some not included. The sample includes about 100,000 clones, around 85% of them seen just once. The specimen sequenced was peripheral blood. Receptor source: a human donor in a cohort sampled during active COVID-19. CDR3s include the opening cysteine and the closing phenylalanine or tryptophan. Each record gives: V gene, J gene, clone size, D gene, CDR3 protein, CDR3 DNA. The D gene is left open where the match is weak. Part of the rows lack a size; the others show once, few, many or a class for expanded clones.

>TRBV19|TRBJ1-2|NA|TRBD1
CASSRPDRGRGNYGYTF
TGTGCCAGTAGTCGCCCCGACAGGGGCAGAGGGAACTATGGCTACACCTTC
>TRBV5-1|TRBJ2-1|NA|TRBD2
CASSFGMASGGLEQFF
TGCGCCAGCAGCTTCGGGATGGCTAGCGGGGGATTAGAGCAGTTCTTC
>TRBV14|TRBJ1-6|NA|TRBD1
CASSQTGGNNSPLHF
TGTGCCAGCAGCCAAACAGGGGGTAATAATTCACCCCTCCACTTT
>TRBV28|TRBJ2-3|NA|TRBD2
CATGLERGLDTQYF
TGTGCCACCGGACTAGAGAGAGGCCTAGATACGCAGTATTTT
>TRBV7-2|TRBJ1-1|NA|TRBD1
CASSLNDRGNTEAFF
TGTGCCAGCAGCTTAAACGACAGGGGTAACACTGAAGCTTTCTTT
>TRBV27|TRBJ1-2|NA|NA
CASSPWGVNYGYTF
TGTGCCAGCAGCCCCTGGGGGGTGAACTATGGCTACACCTTC
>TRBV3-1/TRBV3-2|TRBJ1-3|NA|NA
CASSSTTGNTIYF
TGTGCCAGCAGCTCGACTACCGGAAACACCATATATTTT
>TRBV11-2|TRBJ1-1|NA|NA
CASSPTGGTNTEAFF
TGTGCCAGCAGCCCTACCGGGGGGACGAACACTGAAGCTTTCTTT
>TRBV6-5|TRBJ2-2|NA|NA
CASSYREETGELFF
TGTGCCAGCAGTTACAGGGAGGAGACCGGGGAGCTGTTTTTT
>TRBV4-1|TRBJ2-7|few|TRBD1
CASSREAGQGYEQYF
TGCGCCAGCAGCCGGGAGGCCGGACAGGGGTACGAGCAGTACTTC
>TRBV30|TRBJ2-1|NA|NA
CAWSVRLGDNEQFF
TGTGCCTGGAGTGTACGACTAGGAGACAATGAGCAGTTCTTC
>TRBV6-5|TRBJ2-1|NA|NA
CASMTALSYNEQFF
TGTGCCAGCATGACTGCCCTATCCTACAATGAGCAGTTCTTC
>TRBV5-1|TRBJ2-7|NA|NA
CASSLLSVDRSYEQYF
TGCGCCAGCAGCTTGTTGAGCGTAGACCGCTCCTACGAGCAGTACTTC
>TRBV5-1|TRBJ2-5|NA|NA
CASMKRYPETQYF
TGCGCCAGCATGAAGAGGTATCCAGAGACCCAGTACTTC
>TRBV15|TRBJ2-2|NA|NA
CATSTGTGRNTGELFF
TGTGCCACCAGCACCGGGACTGGCAGGAACACCGGGGAGCTGTTTTTT
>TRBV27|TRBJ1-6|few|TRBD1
CASSADRVSPLHF
TGTGCCAGCAGTGCAGACAGGGTATCACCCCTCCACTTT
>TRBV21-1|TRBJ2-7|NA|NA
CASSKRCTRHEQYF
TGTGCCAGCAGCAAAAGGTGTACTAGGCACGAGCAGTACTTC
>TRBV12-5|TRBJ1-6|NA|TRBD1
CASGLGLTGRTYNSPLHF
TGTGCTAGTGGTTTGGGCCTGACAGGGAGGACCTATAATTCACCCCTCCACTTT
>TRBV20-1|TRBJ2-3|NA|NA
CSAPRADTQYF
TGCAGTGCTCCCCGAGCTGATACGCAGTATTTT
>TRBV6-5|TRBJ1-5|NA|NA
CASSYRVAQPQHF
TGTGCCAGCAGTTACCGGGTCGCTCAGCCCCAGCATTTT